The TCR beta chain described here comes from a study of CD8 T cells in ankylosing spondylitis. Overall study findings and caveats: It appeared that ankylosing spondylitis blood was characterized by a TCR beta motif of 8 or 9 highly homologous variants.

Quantitative 5'-RACE with molecular barcodes was used to make the TCR beta libraries. TCRdb ran MiXCR on the 5' RACE reads and lists one entry per CDR3 protein. Here the sample spans 250,000 to 300,000 distinct CDR3 sequences, roughly 20% being singletons. Concerning this clonotype itself: Its cognate antigen is unknown.

The sample was blood, either unsorted or a sorted T cell fraction (not recorded which). The TCR sequence derives from a male donor with ankylosing spondylitis or in good health (not recorded which).

CDR3 DNA: TGTGCCACCAGTGATCCCAGGGGAAACAATGAGCAGTTCTTC. Translation: CATSDPRGNNEQFF. This chain joins TRBV24-1 and TRBJ2-1, with D possibly being TRBD1 (6 bases). CDR3 length: 14 amino acids. Germline values: CDR1 KGHDR, CDR2 SFDVKD. Between the trimmed V and J ends, which lost 3 bases and 5 bases, there was a span of 10 bases.